This TCR beta chain came from a study of blood T cell repertoires in COVID-19. About the study: Acute and convalescent COVID-19 specimens originated in the United States, Italy and Spain.

V lost 1 base to trimming and J lost 5 bases, with 12 bases between them. The length of the CDR3 is 14 residues. The V gene's germline CDR1 is MNHNS and CDR2 SASEGT. The repertoire was sequenced with immunoSEQ multiplex PCR; TCRdb's copy has only in-frame clones and lacks some. This table holds roughly 70,000 clones, around 67% found once. Sequencing was performed on peripheral blood. The chain carries TRBV6-1 and TRBJ2-7, with D perhaps TRBD1 (6 bases). The receptor was isolated from a man aged 60 to 69 with acute or convalescent COVID-19. This CDR3 reads CASSEGAGAHEQYF. The CDR3 DNA sequence: TGTGCCAGCAGTGAAGGGGCAGGGGCCCACGAGCAGTACTTC.